Listed below are T cell receptor beta chains from one sample, sequenced in a study of blood T cell repertoires in COVID-19. Assay: immunoSEQ multiplex PCR; the TCRdb copy retains only in-frame clones and omits some. The sample includes approximately 80,000 clones, about 88% seen only once; the top ten take 7% to 10%. The sequenced sample was peripheral blood. The receptors were gathered from a human donor in a cohort sampled during active COVID-19. Each CDR3 is given without its conserved first and last residue. The size entry is marked missing in some rows and otherwise reads once, few, many or a size class.

abundance: .; j_gene: TRBJ1-1; v_gene: TRBV30; CDR3aa: AWTKFSNTEAF
abundance: .; j_gene: TRBJ2-1; v_gene: TRBV30; CDR3aa: AWRTRSSYNEQF
abundance: few; j_gene: TRBJ2-7; v_gene: TRBV28; CDR3aa: ASRRGTYEQY
abundance: .; j_gene: TRBJ2-5; v_gene: TRBV24-1; CDR3aa: ATSDLPGQGALETQY
abundance: .; j_gene: TRBJ2-1; v_gene: TRBV30; CDR3aa: ACLPGTSGDGEQF
abundance: once; j_gene: TRBJ2-2; v_gene: TRBV2; CDR3aa: ASSEGWDSSTGELF
abundance: .; j_gene: TRBJ1-5; v_gene: TRBV30; CDR3aa: AWSIGGNQPQH
abundance: .; j_gene: TRBJ1-6; v_gene: TRBV3-1/TRBV3-2; CDR3aa: ASSQGQGGSPLH
abundance: .; j_gene: TRBJ2-3; v_gene: TRBV28; CDR3aa: ASRGQGIDTQY
abundance: .; j_gene: TRBJ2-2; v_gene: TRBV7-8; CDR3aa: ASSLSGPGGELF
abundance: .; j_gene: TRBJ2-3; v_gene: TRBV3-1/TRBV3-2; CDR3aa: ASSQVRTGWGPDTQY
abundance: .; j_gene: TRBJ2-1; v_gene: TRBV7-6; CDR3aa: ASSPVAGGWNEQF
abundance: once; j_gene: TRBJ2-1; v_gene: TRBV5-1; CDR3aa: ASSTDGSSYNEQF
abundance: .; j_gene: TRBJ2-2; v_gene: TRBV19; CDR3aa: ASSSRGDGELF
abundance: .; j_gene: TRBJ1-2; v_gene: TRBV28; CDR3aa: ASAQGAVYYGYT
abundance: .; j_gene: TRBJ2-3; v_gene: TRBV29-1; CDR3aa: SVEVGRGAQIHTDTQY
abundance: .; j_gene: TRBJ2-3; v_gene: TRBV19; CDR3aa: ASSILATGPDTQY
abundance: .; j_gene: TRBJ2-1; v_gene: TRBV2; CDR3aa: ASSRQGTIEQF
abundance: few; j_gene: TRBJ1-3; v_gene: TRBV7-9; CDR3aa: ASSPTGIGGNTIY
abundance: .; j_gene: TRBJ2-7; v_gene: TRBV6-6; CDR3aa: ASSSPGGRSYEQY
abundance: .; j_gene: TRBJ2-3; v_gene: TRBV27; CDR3aa: ASSLSMSGGTDTQY
abundance: .; j_gene: TRBJ2-5; v_gene: TRBV5-1; CDR3aa: ASSTSGTSGGGQETQY
abundance: .; j_gene: TRBJ1-3; v_gene: TRBV6-1; CDR3aa: ASSEGDRGNTIY
abundance: .; j_gene: TRBJ1-1; v_gene: TRBV3-1/TRBV3-2; CDR3aa: ASSNQGDTEAF
abundance: once; j_gene: TRBJ2-7; v_gene: TRBV7-9; CDR3aa: ASSETRTSTGETYEQY
abundance: .; j_gene: TRBJ2-7; v_gene: TRBV11-2; CDR3aa: ASSSRQGYEQY
abundance: .; j_gene: TRBJ2-7; v_gene: TRBV5-4; CDR3aa: ASSLGRGAQYEQY
abundance: .; j_gene: TRBJ2-1; v_gene: TRBV6-1; CDR3aa: ASSEIRTGTNEQF